These 20 T cell receptor beta chains came from one sample sequenced in a study of blood T cell repertoires in COVID-19. Repertoires were generated with immunoSEQ multiplex PCR, while TCRdb's copy carries only in-frame clones and drops some. The sample yields under 200,000 clones, about 80% seen once. Source material: peripheral blood. Receptor source: a man aged 70 or older with active or convalescent COVID-19.

This clone was detected a few times. V gene TRBV7-8 combines with J gene TRBJ1-1, with 7 nucleotides matching TRBD1. Germline V gene data show CDR1 as SGHVS and CDR2 as FQNEAQ. Trimming cost V 5 bases and J 8 bases; bases outside gene matches: 17. There are 16 residues in the CDR3. CDR3 DNA sequence: TGTGCCAGCAGCGGAAGGGACAGAGAACCCGCAGAAGAAGCTTTCTTT. It translates to CASSGRDREPAEEAFF.

This clone is a singleton in its sample. The chain has TRBV5-1 and TRBJ2-5, with D tentatively TRBD1 (6 bases). V was trimmed by 0 bases and J by 5 bases, leaving 14 bases between them. The CDR3 runs to 15 residues. Germline V gene lookup returns CDR1 SGHRS and CDR2 YFSETQ. CDR3 bases: TGCGCCAGCAGCTTGGGGGGGCGGCAAGTTGAGACCCAGTACTTC. It specifies CASSLGGRQVETQYF.

This rearrangement joins TRBV6-1 to TRBJ1-2; perhaps TRBD1 as D (5 bases). The CDR3 consists of 15 residues. Trimming stripped 8 bases from V and 3 bases from J, with 19 bases between. CDR1 is MNHNS, CDR2 SASEGT, per germline. This CDR3 is CASQREGRGDYGYTF. In nucleotides, the CDR3 is TGTGCCAGCCAGAGGGAGGGCCGGGGGGACTATGGCTACACCTTC.

The chain employs TRBV27 and TRBJ2-1; 12 bases are shared with TRBD1. The CDR3 is made up of 18 amino acids. Trimming removed 1 base from V and 8 bases from J; junction bases left unmatched: 12. Per germline, CDR1 MNHEY and CDR2 SMNVEV (reference sequence). CDR3 protein: CASSLWSSGDRGRDEQFF. The CDR3 nucleotides are TGTGCCAGCAGTTTATGGAGTAGTGGGGACAGGGGGCGGGATGAGCAGTTCTTC.

This chain connects TRBV19 to TRBJ1-2; D is possibly TRBD1 (5 bases). Germline V gene data show CDR1 as LNHDA and CDR2 as SQIVND (reference sequence). There are 14 residues in the CDR3. V was shortened by 3 bases and J by 0 bases, with 8 bases between the two germline ends. CDR3: CASSIRVTNYGYTF. DNA for the CDR3: TGTGCCAGTAGTATCAGGGTTACTAACTATGGCTACACCTTC.

This clone was seen repeatedly, ten times or more. In DNA, the CDR3 is TGCGCCAGCAGACAGGGCCGCGACGTGGAGCAGTACTTC. Translating it yields CASRQGRDVEQYF. The J gene is TRBJ2-7, the V gene TRBV5-1; D perhaps matches TRBD1 (6 bases). The CDR3 consists of 13 residues. V was pared by 5 bases and J by 7 bases, with 16 bases between. Germline CDR1 SGHRS, CDR2 YFSETQ.

The chain employs TRBV29-1 and TRBJ2-7, with D uncertain. Germline lookup yields CDR1 SQVTM and CDR2 ANQGSEA. This CDR3 comprises 12 residues. V lost 0 bases to trimming and J lost 6 bases, with 9 bases between them. CDR3 sequence reads: CSVEDATPEQYF. The CDR3 DNA follows: TGCAGCGTTGAAGATGCCACTCCCGAGCAGTACTTC.

This clone was detected only a few times. V gene TRBV5-5 combines with J gene TRBJ1-5, with D uncertain. V lost 2 bases and J 3 bases, leaving 9 bases between the germline ends. CDR1 is SGHKS and CDR2 is YYEKEE in the germline V gene (reference sequence). This CDR3 region has 14 residues. Here the CDR3 reads CASSLAGANQPQHF. CDR3 nucleotide sequence: TGTGCCAGCAGCTTAGCGGGTGCCAATCAGCCCCAGCATTTT.

The genes are TRBV24-1 and TRBJ2-1; D is undetermined. CDR1 is KGHDR, CDR2 SFDVKD, per germline. The CDR3 loop spans 15 amino acids. V shed 3 bases and J shed 4 bases, with 12 bases lying between them. CDR3 bases: TGTGCCACCAGTGATCACCGCGGTCTATACAATGAGCAGTTCTTC. It codes for CATSDHRGLYNEQFF.

The chain couples TRBV5-1 to TRBJ2-5; no definite D call. The V end was cut by 2 bases, the J end by 4 bases, with 9 bases between. Germline V gene data show CDR1 as SGHRS and CDR2 as YFSETQ. CDR3 length: 13 residues. The CDR3 DNA is TGCGCCAGCAGCTTCATGCTTAGAGAGACCCAGTACTTC. It is translated as CASSFMLRETQYF. Together with reference TRBV5-1 and TRBJ2-5, the CDR3 gives the full variable domain: KAGVTQTPRYLIKTRGQQVTLSCSPISGHRSVSWYQQTPGQGLQFLFEYFSETQRNKGNFPGRFSGRQFSNSRSEMNVSTLELGDSALYLCASSFMLRETQYFGPGTRLLVL.

The chain employs TRBV11-2 and TRBJ1-5; no clear D. CDR1 is SGHAT, CDR2 FQNNGV, per germline. With 5 bases removed from V and 5 bases from J, the gap between germline ends came to 10 bases. The CDR3 is 13 amino acids. CDR3 loop: CASSRSLDQPQHF. In DNA form, the CDR3 reads TGTGCCAGCAGCAGGAGTCTCGATCAGCCCCAGCATTTT.

J is TRBJ1-2 and V is TRBV15; 10 positions agree with TRBD1. Germline CDR1 reads LNHNV; CDR2 reads YYDKDF (reference sequence). The CDR3 has 18 residues. V lost 0 bases and J lost 6; bases outside the gene matches: 13. The CDR3 region is CATSRDWRQGASKDGYTF. CDR3 coding DNA: TGTGCCACCAGCAGAGATTGGAGACAGGGGGCATCAAAGGATGGCTACACCTTC.

V and J are TRBV2 and TRBJ2-1; TRBD2 agrees at 8 bases. Trimming cost V 2 bases and J 7 bases; bases outside gene matches: 1. The CDR3 length is 13 residues. Germline CDR1 is SNHLY and CDR2 is FYNNEI. Here the CDR3 DNA reads TGTGCCAGCAGTGAACGGGGGGGGAATGAGCAGTTCTTC. This translates into CASSERGGNEQFF.

The rearrangement joins TRBV10-1 to TRBJ1-4, with 7 bases that match TRBD1. This CDR3 region has 15 residues. CDR1 and CDR2 (germline): WNHNN, SYGVQD (reference sequence). V was clipped by 7 bases and J by 3 bases; unmatched bases: 8. The CDR3: CASNAWTGPNEKLFF. The CDR3 coding sequence is TGCGCCAGCAACGCCTGGACAGGCCCTAATGAAAAACTGTTTTTT.

Details on this clone: A junction boundary mismatches the germline segment, possibly from a read error. The chain has TRBV13 and TRBJ2-5, with TRBD1 matching 7 bases. CDR1 PRHDT and CDR2 FYEKMQ come from the germline V gene (reference sequence). This CDR3 comprises 12 residues. The CDR3 region has the DNA TGTGCCAGCAGCTTATACCGGGACAGCATCGACTTC. Translation: CASSLYRDSIDF.

This chain connects TRBV21-1 to TRBJ2-5; the D segment call TRBD2 is taken from the table without a DNA check. TRBV21-1 is shown as a pseudogene. This CDR3 has 14 amino acids. This CDR3 is CASSKKERGETQYF. The DNA for the CDR3 is TGTGCCAGCAGCAAAAAGGAGCGGGGGGAGACCCAGTACTTC.

The table lists this clone with a count of one. The chain employs TRBV7-2 and TRBJ2-1; no firm D call. The V gene lost 3 bases and the J gene lost 0 bases, with 9 bases spanning the gap. Germline lookup yields CDR1 SGHTA and CDR2 FQGNSA. The CDR3 totals 15 residues. In DNA form, the CDR3 reads TGTGCCAGCAGCTTTACGGGTGACTCCTACAATGAGCAGTTCTTC. Protein: CASSFTGDSYNEQFF.

This clone was detected a few times. The V and J genes are TRBV9 and TRBJ2-1, with 7 bases lining up with TRBD2. V shed 5 bases and J 7 bases; nucleotides not matched to a gene: 15. Germline V gives CDR1 SGDLS, CDR2 YYNGEE. The CDR3 spans 16 residues. CDR3 protein: CASSKTGPSGTNEQFF. In DNA, the CDR3 is TGTGCCAGCAGTAAGACGGGGCCTAGCGGAACGAATGAGCAGTTCTTC.

The chain links TRBV4-2 to TRBJ2-5; possible D gene TRBD2, 5 bases. Germline loops: CDR1 LGHNA, CDR2 YNFKEQ. This CDR3 has 15 amino acids. Trimming cost V 1 base and J 0 bases, with 9 bases left between them. The CDR3 nucleotides read TGTGCCAGCAGCCAAGCGGGCGGGTACCAAGAGACCCAGTACTTC. Translating it yields CASSQAGGYQETQYF.

The CDR3: CASSGGQTPYEQYF. The CDR3 DNA reads as TGTGCCAGCAGCGGGGGACAAACGCCCTACGAGCAGTACTTC. V and J are TRBV9 and TRBJ2-7, with D possibly matching TRBD1 (6 bases). Germline lookup yields CDR1 SGDLS and CDR2 YYNGEE. The V and J ends lost 3 bases and 2 bases respectively, with 12 bases between them. The CDR3 extends over 14 amino acids.